Listed below are T cell receptor beta chains from one sample, sequenced in a study of cytomegalovirus exposure and HLA in healthy donors. Assay: immunoSEQ multiplex PCR; the TCRdb copy retains only in-frame clones and omits some. In the table there are approximately 180,000 clones, 60% to 85% of which are singletons. The sequenced sample consisted of PBMCs. The source of these receptors is a woman aged 40-49 years in good health and CMV-seronegative. Each CDR3 is given with its conserved first and last residue. D genes are given only for firm matches. For some rows the clone size is stated as once, few or many, or as a class when expanded; others skip it.

CDR3	DNA	J	V	D	size
CASSLPPGEQFF	TGTGCCAGCAGCTTACCCCCGGGTGAGCAGTTCTTC	TRBJ2-1	TRBV7-3	-	once
CAWSGGGNTIYF	TGTGCCTGGAGTGGCGGTGGAAACACCATATATTTT	TRBJ1-3	TRBV30	-	-
CASSTSRMGLSSGNTIYF	TGTGCCAGCAGCACCAGCCGGATGGGACTTAGCTCTGGAAACACCATATATTTT	TRBJ1-3	TRBV7-8	-	-
CASSPQVGAEVSPLHF	TGTGCCAGCAGCCCCCAGGTGGGGGCCGAGGTTTCACCCCTCCACTTT	TRBJ1-6	TRBV7-9	-	-
CASSPTPASGGAETQYF	TGCGCCAGCAGCCCTACCCCCGCCTCAGGGGGTGCAGAGACCCAGTACTTC	TRBJ2-5	TRBV5-1	TRBD1	-
CASSRRQGVENTEAFF	TGTGCCAGCAGCCGTCGACAGGGGGTAGAGAACACTGAAGCTTTCTTT	TRBJ1-1	TRBV7-9	TRBD1	few
CASSQRTSGSGDTQYF	TGTGCCAGCAGCCAACGGACTAGCGGGAGTGGGGATACGCAGTATTTT	TRBJ2-3	TRBV7-8	TRBD2	-
CASSYIAGVSYNEQFF	TGTGCCAGCAGCTACATAGCGGGAGTTTCCTACAATGAGCAGTTCTTC	TRBJ2-1	TRBV5-8	TRBD2	-
CASSLTLAGELFF	TGTGCCAGCAGCTTGACTTTGGCCGGGGAGCTGTTTTTT	TRBJ2-2	TRBV11-2	-	-
CASSHPGQGFETEAFF	TGTGCCAGCAGCCATCCGGGACAGGGATTCGAAACTGAAGCTTTCTTT	TRBJ1-1	TRBV11-3	TRBD1	-
CAGSDWRAGIGELFF	TGTGCCGGCAGTGACTGGAGGGCGGGGATCGGGGAGCTGTTTTTT	TRBJ2-2	TRBV6-6	-	-
CASSLARDTQYF	TGTGCCAGCAGCTTAGCGAGAGATACGCAGTATTTT	TRBJ2-3	TRBV11-3	-	-
CASSHGDLAGGYNEQFF	TGTGCCAGCAGCCACGGGGACCTAGCGGGAGGGTACAATGAGCAGTTCTTC	TRBJ2-1	TRBV11-3	TRBD2	-
CASRPGGELSGELFF	TGTGCCAGCAGGCCGGGGGGGGAGTTGAGCGGGGAGCTGTTTTTT	TRBJ2-2	TRBV5-4	TRBD2	-
CASSLGLGGSTEAFF	TGTGCCAGCAGCTTGGGGTTGGGTGGGAGCACTGAAGCTTTCTTT	TRBJ1-1	TRBV5-4	-	-
CASSKTGGFTYEQYF	TGTGCCAGCAGTAAAACAGGGGGGTTCACCTACGAGCAGTACTTC	TRBJ2-7	TRBV2	TRBD1	-
CASSQEAGNQPQHF	TGTGCCAGCAGCCAGGAAGCGGGCAATCAGCCCCAGCATTTT	TRBJ1-5	TRBV16	-	-
CASRPISGDTDTQYF	TGTGCCAGCCGCCCCATTTCCGGGGACACAGATACGCAGTATTTT	TRBJ2-3	TRBV7-9	-	once
CASSQLGQGEKLFF	TGTGCCAGCAGCCAACTCGGTCAGGGGGAAAAACTGTTTTTT	TRBJ1-4	TRBV5-4	-	-
CASTFLGTSGYTF	TGTGCCAGCACCTTTCTAGGGACATCTGGCTACACCTTC	TRBJ1-2	TRBV6-5	-	-
CATQGGRAEADTQYF	TGTGCCACCCAGGGAGGGAGGGCCGAGGCAGATACGCAGTATTTT	TRBJ2-3	TRBV10-3	TRBD2	-
CASSSGQQSSGNTIYF	TGCGCCAGCAGCAGCGGACAGCAGAGCTCTGGAAACACCATATATTTT	TRBJ1-3	TRBV5-1	-	-
CASSYSYTDTQYF	TGTGCCAGCAGTTACTCCTACACAGATACGCAGTATTTT	TRBJ2-3	TRBV6-5	-	-
CASQGHLLAKNIQYF	TGTGCCAGCCAGGGGCACCTACTAGCCAAAAACATTCAGTACTTC	TRBJ2-4	TRBV2	-	few
CASRPGGLYQETQYF	TGTGCCAGCAGGCCCGGCGGACTGTACCAAGAGACCCAGTACTTC	TRBJ2-5	TRBV11-2	-	-
CASSELGGGLRDTQYF	TGTGCCAGCAGTGAATTGGGGGGAGGGTTGAGGGATACGCAGTATTTT	TRBJ2-3	TRBV25-1	TRBD2	once
CASSLGSPRNTEAFF	TGTGCCAGCAGCTTAGGGAGCCCTAGGAACACTGAAGCTTTCTTT	TRBJ1-1	TRBV11-3	-	-
CASSLWASNTEAFF	TGTGCCAGCAGTCTCTGGGCATCGAACACTGAAGCTTTCTTT	TRBJ1-1	TRBV14	-	few
CASTTSGNTIYF	TGTGCCAGCACAACGAGTGGAAACACCATATATTTT	TRBJ1-3	TRBV6-6	-	-
CASSHTGGTEAFF	TGTGCCAGCAGTCATACAGGTGGCACTGAAGCTTTCTTT	TRBJ1-1	TRBV2	-	-
CASSLYRNTGELFF	TGTGCCAGCAGCTTATACAGGAACACCGGGGAGCTGTTTTTT	TRBJ2-2	TRBV7-2	-	-
CASRSNNLRGANVLTF	TGTGCCAGCCGATCGAACAACTTGAGGGGGGCCAACGTCCTGACTTTC	TRBJ2-6	TRBV27	-	few
CASSSGLAETGELFF	TGCGCCAGCAGCTCGGGACTAGCGGAGACCGGGGAGCTGTTTTTT	TRBJ2-2	TRBV5-1	TRBD2	-
CASKGGGAYGYTF	TGTGCCAGCAAAGGGGGAGGGGCCTATGGCTACACCTTC	TRBJ1-2	TRBV2	-	once
CASSPVQGTNSPLHF	TGTGCCAGCAGCCCGGTGCAGGGTACTAATTCACCCCTCCACTTT	TRBJ1-6	TRBV7-9	-	-
CASSYNAGGSYNEQFF	TGTGCCAGCAGTTACAATGCGGGGGGCTCCTACAATGAGCAGTTCTTC	TRBJ2-1	TRBV6-5	TRBD2	-
CASTPGLAFNEQFF	TGTGCCAGCACCCCCGGGCTAGCGTTTAATGAGCAGTTCTTC	TRBJ2-1	TRBV9	-	-
CASSRKGGGVTEAFF	TGTGCCAGCAGTCGAAAAGGAGGAGGAGTAACTGAAGCTTTCTTT	TRBJ1-1	TRBV6-5	-	-
CASSPDSSSYNEQFF	TGTGCCAGCAGCCCAGACAGTAGTTCCTACAATGAGCAGTTCTTC	TRBJ2-1	TRBV6-5	-	-
CASSSGDRVGYTF	TGTGCCAGCAGTTCCGGGGACAGGGTTGGCTACACCTTC	TRBJ1-2	TRBV27	TRBD1	-
CASSVELRTYEQYF	TGTGCCAGCAGCGTAGAGCTGAGGACCTACGAGCAGTACTTC	TRBJ2-7	TRBV9	-	-
CACGTGNTGELFF	TGTGCCTGCGGGACAGGGAACACCGGGGAGCTGTTTTTT	TRBJ2-2	TRBV30	TRBD1	-
CATSRDLSATNEKLFF	TGTGCCACCAGCAGAGATCTTTCTGCAACTAATGAAAAACTGTTTTTT	TRBJ1-4	TRBV15	-	-
CASSREPGLGSYNEQFF	TGCGCCAGCAGCCGAGAGCCGGGACTAGGCTCCTACAATGAGCAGTTCTTC	TRBJ2-1	TRBV4-3	TRBD2	-
CASSGSPGGVTEAFF	TGTGCCAGCAGCGGGTCCCCGGGGGGTGTCACTGAAGCTTTCTTT	TRBJ1-1	TRBV11-3	-	-
CASSIGTSGRYEQYF	TGTGCCAGTAGTATCGGTACTAGCGGGAGGTACGAGCAGTACTTC	TRBJ2-7	TRBV19	TRBD2	-
CASSPGTSRLQETQYF	TGCGCCAGCAGCCCAGGGACTAGCCGTCTCCAAGAGACCCAGTACTTC	TRBJ2-5	TRBV4-1	TRBD2	-
CASSLVGGRGTDTQYF	TGTGCCAGCAGCTTGGTGGGAGGCCGGGGCACAGATACGCAGTATTTT	TRBJ2-3	TRBV5-4	-	-
CASSFWTDRVEETQYF	TGTGCCAGCAGTTTTTGGACAGACAGGGTAGAGGAGACCCAGTACTTC	TRBJ2-5	TRBV27	TRBD1	-
CASRASGRGTGELFF	TGTGCCAGTAGAGCTAGCGGGAGAGGAACCGGGGAGCTGTTTTTT	TRBJ2-2	TRBV19	TRBD2	-
CASSLLWGPSNQPQHF	TGTGCCAGCAGTTTATTATGGGGGCCCAGCAATCAGCCCCAGCATTTT	TRBJ1-5	TRBV28	-	-
CASRNYNRGSTEAFF	TGTGCCAGCAGGAACTACAACAGGGGAAGCACTGAAGCTTTCTTT	TRBJ1-1	TRBV5-5	TRBD1	-
CAISPTGNQPQHF	TGTGCCATCAGTCCCACAGGGAATCAGCCCCAGCATTTT	TRBJ1-5	TRBV10-3	-	-
CASSPNTGQGAGYTF	TGCGCCAGCAGCCCTAATACGGGACAGGGGGCTGGCTACACCTTC	TRBJ1-2	TRBV5-1	TRBD1	-